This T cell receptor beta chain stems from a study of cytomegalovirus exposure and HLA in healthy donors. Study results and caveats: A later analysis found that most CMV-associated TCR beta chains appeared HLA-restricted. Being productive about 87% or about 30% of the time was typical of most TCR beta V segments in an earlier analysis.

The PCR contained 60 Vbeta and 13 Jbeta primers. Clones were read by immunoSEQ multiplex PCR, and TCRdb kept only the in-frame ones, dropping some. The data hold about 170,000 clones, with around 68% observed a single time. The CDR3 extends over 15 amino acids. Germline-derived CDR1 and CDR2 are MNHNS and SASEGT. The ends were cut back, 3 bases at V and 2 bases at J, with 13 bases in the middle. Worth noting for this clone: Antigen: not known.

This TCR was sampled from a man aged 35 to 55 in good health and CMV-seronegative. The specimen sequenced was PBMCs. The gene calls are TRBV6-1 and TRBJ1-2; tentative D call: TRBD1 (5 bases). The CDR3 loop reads CASSDEASGNYGYTF. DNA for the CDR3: TGTGCCAGCAGTGACGAGGCTTCAGGGAACTATGGCTACACCTTC.